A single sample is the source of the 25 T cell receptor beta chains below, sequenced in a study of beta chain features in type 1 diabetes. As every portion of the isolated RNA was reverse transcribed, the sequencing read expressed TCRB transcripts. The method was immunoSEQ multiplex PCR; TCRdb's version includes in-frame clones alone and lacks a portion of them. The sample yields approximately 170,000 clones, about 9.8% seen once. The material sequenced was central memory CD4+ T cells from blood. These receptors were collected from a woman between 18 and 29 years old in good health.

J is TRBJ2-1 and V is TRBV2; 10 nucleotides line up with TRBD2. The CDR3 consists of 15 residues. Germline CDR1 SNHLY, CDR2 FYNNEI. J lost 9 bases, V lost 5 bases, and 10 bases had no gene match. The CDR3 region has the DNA TGTGCCAGCAGTCCAATAGCGGGAGGAAGGGGTGAGCAGTTCTTC. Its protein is CASSPIAGGRGEQFF.

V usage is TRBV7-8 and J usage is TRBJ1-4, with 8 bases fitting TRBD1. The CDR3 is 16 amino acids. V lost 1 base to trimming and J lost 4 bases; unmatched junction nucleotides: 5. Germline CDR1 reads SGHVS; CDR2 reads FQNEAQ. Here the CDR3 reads CASSLVRGQSNEKLFF. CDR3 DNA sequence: TGTGCCAGCAGCTTAGTCAGGGGGCAGAGTAATGAAAAACTGTTTTTT.

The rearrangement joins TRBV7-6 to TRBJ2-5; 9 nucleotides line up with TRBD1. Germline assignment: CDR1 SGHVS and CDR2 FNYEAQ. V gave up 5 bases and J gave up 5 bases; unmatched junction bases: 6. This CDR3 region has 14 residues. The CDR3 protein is CASSGTGRAETQYF. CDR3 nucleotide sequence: TGTGCCAGCAGCGGGACAGGGAGGGCCGAGACCCAGTACTTC.

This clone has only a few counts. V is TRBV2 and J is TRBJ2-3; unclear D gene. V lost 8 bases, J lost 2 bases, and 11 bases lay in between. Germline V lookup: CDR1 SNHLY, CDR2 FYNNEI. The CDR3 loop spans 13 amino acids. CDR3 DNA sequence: TGTGCCAGCGAAGCGAGCCTCACAGATACGCAGTATTTT. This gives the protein CASEASLTDTQYF.

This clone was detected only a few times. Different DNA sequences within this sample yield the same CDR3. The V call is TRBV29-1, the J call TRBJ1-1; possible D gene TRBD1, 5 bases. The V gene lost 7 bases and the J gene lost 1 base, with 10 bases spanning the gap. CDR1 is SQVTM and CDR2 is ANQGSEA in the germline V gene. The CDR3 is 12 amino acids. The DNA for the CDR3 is TGCAGCGGGGGGGGGAGGAACACTGAAGCTTTCTTT. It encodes CSGGGRNTEAFF.

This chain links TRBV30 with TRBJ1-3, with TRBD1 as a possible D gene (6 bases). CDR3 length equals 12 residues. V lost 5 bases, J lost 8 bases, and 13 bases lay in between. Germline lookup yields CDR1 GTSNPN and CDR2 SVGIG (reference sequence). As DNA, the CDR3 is TGTGCCTGGGGACAGTCCGAAGACACCATATATTTT. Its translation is CAWGQSEDTIYF.

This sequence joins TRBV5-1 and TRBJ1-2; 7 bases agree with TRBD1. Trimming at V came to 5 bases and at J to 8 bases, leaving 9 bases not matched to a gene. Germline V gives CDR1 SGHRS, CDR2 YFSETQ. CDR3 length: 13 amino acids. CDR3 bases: TGCGCCAGCAGTCCGGAGGGGGCGGGAGGCTACACCTTC. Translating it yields CASSPEGAGGYTF. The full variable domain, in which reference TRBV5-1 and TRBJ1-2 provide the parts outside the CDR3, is KAGVTQTPRYLIKTRGQQVTLSCSPISGHRSVSWYQQTPGQGLQFLFEYFSETQRNKGNFPGRFSGRQFSNSRSEMNVSTLELGDSALYLCASSPEGAGGYTFGSGTRLTVV.

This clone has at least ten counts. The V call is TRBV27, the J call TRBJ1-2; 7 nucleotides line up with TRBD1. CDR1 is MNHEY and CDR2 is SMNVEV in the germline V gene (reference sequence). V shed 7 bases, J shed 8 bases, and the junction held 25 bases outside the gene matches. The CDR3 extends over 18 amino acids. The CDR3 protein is CASKRDSGTAFGYQGYTF. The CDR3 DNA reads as TGTGCCAGCAAAAGAGACTCCGGGACAGCATTCGGCTATCAAGGCTACACCTTC.

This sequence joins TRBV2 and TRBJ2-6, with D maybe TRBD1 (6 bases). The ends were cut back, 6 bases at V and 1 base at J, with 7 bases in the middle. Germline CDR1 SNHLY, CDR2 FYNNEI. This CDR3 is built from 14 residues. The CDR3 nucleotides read TGTGCCAGCAGCGGACAGTCTGGGGCCAACGTCCTGACTTTC. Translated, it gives CASSGQSGANVLTF. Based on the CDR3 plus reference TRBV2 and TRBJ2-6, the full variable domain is EPEVTQTPSHQVTQMGQEVILRCVPISNHLYFYWYRQILGQKVEFLVSFYNNEISEKSEIFDDQFSVERPDGSNFTLKIRSTKLEDSAMYFCASSGQSGANVLTFGAGSRLTVL.

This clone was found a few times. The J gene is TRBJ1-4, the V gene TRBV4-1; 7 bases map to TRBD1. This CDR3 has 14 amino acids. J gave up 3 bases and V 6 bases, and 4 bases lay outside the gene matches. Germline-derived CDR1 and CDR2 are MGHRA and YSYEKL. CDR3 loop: CASSQTGPNEKLFF. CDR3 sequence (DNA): TGCGCCAGCAGTCAGACAGGGCCTAATGAAAAACTGTTTTTT.

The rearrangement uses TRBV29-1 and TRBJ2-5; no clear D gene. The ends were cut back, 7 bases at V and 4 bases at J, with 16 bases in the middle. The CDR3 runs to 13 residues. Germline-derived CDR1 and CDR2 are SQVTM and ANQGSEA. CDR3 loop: CSAHRGVPETQYF. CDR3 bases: TGCAGCGCCCACCGAGGCGTCCCAGAGACCCAGTACTTC. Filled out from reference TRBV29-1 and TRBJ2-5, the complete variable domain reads SAVISQKPSRDICQRGTSLTIQCQVDSQVTMMFWYRQQPGQSLTLIATANQGSEATYESGFVIDKFPISRPNLTFSTLTVSNMSPEDSSIYLCSAHRGVPETQYFGPGTRLLVL.

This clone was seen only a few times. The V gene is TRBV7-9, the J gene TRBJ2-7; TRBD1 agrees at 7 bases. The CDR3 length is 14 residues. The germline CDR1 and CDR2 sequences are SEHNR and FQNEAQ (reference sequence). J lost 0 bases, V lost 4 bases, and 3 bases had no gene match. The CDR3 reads CASSWDSNSYEQYF. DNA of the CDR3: TGTGCCAGCAGCTGGGACAGCAACTCCTACGAGCAGTACTTC.

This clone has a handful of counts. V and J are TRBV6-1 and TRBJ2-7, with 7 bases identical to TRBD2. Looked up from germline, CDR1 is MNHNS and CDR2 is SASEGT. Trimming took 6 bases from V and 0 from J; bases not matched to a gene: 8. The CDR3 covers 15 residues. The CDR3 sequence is CASRPLLASSYEQYF. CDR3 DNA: TGTGCCAGCAGGCCACTACTAGCGAGCTCCTACGAGCAGTACTTC.

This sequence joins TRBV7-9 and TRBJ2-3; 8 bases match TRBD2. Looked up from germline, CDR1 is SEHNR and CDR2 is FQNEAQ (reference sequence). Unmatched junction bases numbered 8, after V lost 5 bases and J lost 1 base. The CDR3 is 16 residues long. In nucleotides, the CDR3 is TGTGCCAGCAGCCCCCAGGGAGCGGGAGGCACAGATACGCAGTATTTT. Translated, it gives CASSPQGAGGTDTQYF.

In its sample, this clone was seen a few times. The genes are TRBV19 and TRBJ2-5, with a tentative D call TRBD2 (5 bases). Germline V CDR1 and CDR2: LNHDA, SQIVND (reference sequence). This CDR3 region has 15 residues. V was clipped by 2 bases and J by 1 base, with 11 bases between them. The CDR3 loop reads CASSISKRGQETQYF. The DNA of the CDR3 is TGTGCCAGTAGTATATCGAAACGGGGCCAAGAGACCCAGTACTTC.

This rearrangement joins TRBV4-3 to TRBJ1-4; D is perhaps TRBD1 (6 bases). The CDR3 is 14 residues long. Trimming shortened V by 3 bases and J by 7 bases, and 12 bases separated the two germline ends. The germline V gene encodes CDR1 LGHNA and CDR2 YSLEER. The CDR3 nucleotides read TGCGCCAGCAGCCACGGACAGCGTCTTGAAAAACTGTTTTTT. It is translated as CASSHGQRLEKLFF.

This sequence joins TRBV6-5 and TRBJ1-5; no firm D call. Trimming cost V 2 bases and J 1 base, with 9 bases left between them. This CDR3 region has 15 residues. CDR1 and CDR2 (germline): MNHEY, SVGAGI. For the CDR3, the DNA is TGTGCCAGCAGTTACAACAGACCGAGCAATCAGCCCCAGCATTTT. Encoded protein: CASSYNRPSNQPQHF.

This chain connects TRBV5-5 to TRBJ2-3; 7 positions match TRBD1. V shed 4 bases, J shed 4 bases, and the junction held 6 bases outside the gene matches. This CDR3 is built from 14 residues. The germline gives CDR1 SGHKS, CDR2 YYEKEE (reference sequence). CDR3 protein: CASSPGQRPDTQYF. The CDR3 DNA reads TGTGCCAGCAGCCCGGGACAGAGGCCAGATACGCAGTATTTT.

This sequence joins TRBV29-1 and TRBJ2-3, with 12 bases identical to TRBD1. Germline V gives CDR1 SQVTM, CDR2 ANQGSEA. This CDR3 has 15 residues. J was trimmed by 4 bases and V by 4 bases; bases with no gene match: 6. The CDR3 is CSVVSGTGGADTQYF. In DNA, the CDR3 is TGCAGCGTTGTTTCCGGGACAGGGGGCGCAGATACGCAGTATTTT.

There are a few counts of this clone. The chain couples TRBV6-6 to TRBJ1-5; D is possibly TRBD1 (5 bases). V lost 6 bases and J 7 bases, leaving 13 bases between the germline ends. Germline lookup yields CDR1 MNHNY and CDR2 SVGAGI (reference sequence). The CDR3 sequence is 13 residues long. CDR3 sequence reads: CASRAGFGQPQHF. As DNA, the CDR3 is TGTGCCAGCAGAGCAGGGTTTGGGCAGCCCCAGCATTTT.

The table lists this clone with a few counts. The CDR3 nucleotides read TGTGCCAGCAGTTACTCGGCAAGCGGCCCCTGGGAGCAGTACTTC. Translation: CASSYSASGPWEQYF. V and J are TRBV6-6 and TRBJ2-7; possibly TRBD2 for D (5 bases). This CDR3 has 15 residues. CDR1 and CDR2 (germline): MNHNY, SVGAGI (reference sequence). Deletions cut 0 bases from V and 7 bases from J, with 16 bases between.

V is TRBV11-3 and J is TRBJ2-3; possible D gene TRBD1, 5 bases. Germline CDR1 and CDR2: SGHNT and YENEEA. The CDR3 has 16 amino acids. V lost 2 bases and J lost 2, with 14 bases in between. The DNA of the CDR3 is TGTGCCAGCAGCTTATTACTGGACACCTACACAGATACGCAGTATTTT. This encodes CASSLLLDTYTDTQYF.

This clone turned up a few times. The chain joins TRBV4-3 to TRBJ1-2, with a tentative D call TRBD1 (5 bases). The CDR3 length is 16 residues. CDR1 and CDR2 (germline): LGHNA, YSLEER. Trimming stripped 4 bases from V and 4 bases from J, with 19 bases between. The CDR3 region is CASSPRGTAALYGYTF. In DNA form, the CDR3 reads TGCGCCAGCAGCCCCCGGGGGACGGCGGCCCTCTATGGCTACACCTTC.

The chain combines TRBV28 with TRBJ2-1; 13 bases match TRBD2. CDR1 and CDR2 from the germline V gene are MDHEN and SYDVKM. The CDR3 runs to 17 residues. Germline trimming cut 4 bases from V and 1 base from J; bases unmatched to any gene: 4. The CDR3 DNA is TGTGCCAGCAGTTCACGGACTAGCGGGGGATCCTACAATGAGCAGTTCTTC. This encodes CASSSRTSGGSYNEQFF.

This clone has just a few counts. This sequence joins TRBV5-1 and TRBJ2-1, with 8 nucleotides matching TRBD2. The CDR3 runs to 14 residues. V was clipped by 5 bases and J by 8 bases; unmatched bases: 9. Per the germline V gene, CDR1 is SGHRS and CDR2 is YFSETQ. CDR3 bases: TGCGCCAGCAGTCGTAGCGGGACCAAGGATGAGCAGTTCTTC. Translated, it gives CASSRSGTKDEQFF.